The rows below give T cell receptor beta chains drawn from one sample of a study of T-cell memory formation after mild COVID-19. MiXCR, run by TCRdb on the 5' RACE reads, gives a single entry per CDR3 protein. The sample has 360,000 or so distinct CDR3 sequences, around 27% seen once; the top ten hold 13%. Sequencing was performed on PBMCs or a T cell subset sorted from them (not recorded which). These receptors all come from an adult woman who had mild COVID-19 (a few samples of this study predate the infection). Cell type and time point are not known. The CDR3 runs from the conserved cysteine through the conserved F or W. Fields, in order: clone size, D gene, J gene, V gene, CDR3 protein, CDR3 DNA. D genes are given only for firm matches. Clone size appears in some rows only: once, few, many, or a class for an expanded clone.

clone_size: -
d_call: TRBD1
j_call: TRBJ1-4
v_call: TRBV4-2
cdr3_aa: CASSHTDRAEKLFF
cdr3_nt: TGTGCCAGCAGCCACACGGACAGGGCTGAAAAACTGTTTTTT

clone_size: -
d_call: -
j_call: TRBJ1-2
v_call: TRBV5-6
cdr3_aa: CASNRRARNYGYTF
cdr3_nt: TGTGCCAGCAATCGCAGGGCTCGAAACTATGGCTACACCTTC

clone_size: few
d_call: -
j_call: TRBJ2-3
v_call: TRBV7-9
cdr3_aa: CASSSTDATDTQYF
cdr3_nt: TGTGCCAGCAGCTCAACGGACGCCACAGATACGCAGTATTTT

clone_size: few
d_call: -
j_call: TRBJ1-3
v_call: TRBV30
cdr3_aa: CAWRLSGASSFSGNTIYF
cdr3_nt: TGTGCCTGGAGATTATCAGGGGCTTCCAGCTTCTCTGGAAACACCATATATTTT

clone_size: -
d_call: TRBD1
j_call: TRBJ2-1
v_call: TRBV7-2
cdr3_aa: CASSRDRGNYNEQFF
cdr3_nt: TGTGCCAGCAGCCGGGACAGGGGAAATTACAATGAGCAGTTCTTC

clone_size: few
d_call: -
j_call: TRBJ2-2
v_call: TRBV7-6
cdr3_aa: CASSFNPSVEELFF
cdr3_nt: TGTGCCAGCAGCTTCAACCCTAGCGTAGAGGAGCTGTTTTTT

clone_size: -
d_call: -
j_call: TRBJ2-1
v_call: TRBV20-1
cdr3_aa: CSARSMGRTSYNEQFF
cdr3_nt: TGCAGTGCTAGGTCTATGGGACGGACCTCCTACAATGAGCAGTTCTTC

clone_size: -
d_call: TRBD1
j_call: TRBJ1-2
v_call: TRBV12-3/TRBV12-4
cdr3_aa: CASNGQGNYGYTF
cdr3_nt: TGTGCCAGCAACGGACAGGGAAACTATGGCTACACCTTC

clone_size: -
d_call: -
j_call: TRBJ2-7
v_call: TRBV9
cdr3_aa: CASSVEGGGPYEQYF
cdr3_nt: TGTGCCAGCAGCGTGGAGGGGGGCGGACCCTACGAGCAGTACTTC

clone_size: -
d_call: -
j_call: TRBJ1-5
v_call: TRBV28
cdr3_aa: CASSSGGGPNQPQHF
cdr3_nt: TGTGCCAGCAGTTCTGGGGGGGGTCCTAATCAGCCCCAGCATTTT

clone_size: -
d_call: -
j_call: TRBJ1-4
v_call: TRBV9
cdr3_aa: CASSVGTRVGEKLFF
cdr3_nt: TGTGCCAGCAGCGTAGGGACACGGGTAGGGGAAAAACTGTTTTTT

clone_size: -
d_call: TRBD2
j_call: TRBJ2-7
v_call: TRBV7-9
cdr3_aa: CASSPREGTSASYEQYF
cdr3_nt: TGTGCCAGCAGCCCGCGTGAGGGGACTAGCGCCTCCTACGAGCAGTACTTC

clone_size: -
d_call: -
j_call: TRBJ2-7
v_call: TRBV6-1
cdr3_aa: CASSVAHVYEQYF
cdr3_nt: TGTGCCAGCAGTGTAGCGCACGTTTACGAGCAGTACTTC

clone_size: few
d_call: TRBD2
j_call: TRBJ2-5
v_call: TRBV5-1
cdr3_aa: CASSPTSAPPKTQYF
cdr3_nt: TGCGCCAGCAGCCCCACTAGCGCCCCGCCGAAGACCCAGTACTTC

clone_size: -
d_call: TRBD2
j_call: TRBJ2-3
v_call: TRBV5-5
cdr3_aa: CASSSPGGGGPRYF
cdr3_nt: TGTGCCAGCAGCTCCCCGGGGGGGGGAGGGCCTCGGTATTTT

clone_size: few
d_call: -
j_call: TRBJ1-2
v_call: TRBV25-1
cdr3_aa: CASSDPGSPNYGYTF
cdr3_nt: TGTGCCAGCAGTGATCCTGGCAGTCCTAACTATGGCTACACCTTC

clone_size: -
d_call: -
j_call: TRBJ2-2
v_call: TRBV7-2
cdr3_aa: CASSRSPGELFF
cdr3_nt: TGTGCCAGCAGCCGAAGCCCCGGGGAGCTGTTTTTT

clone_size: few
d_call: TRBD1
j_call: TRBJ1-1
v_call: TRBV7-9
cdr3_aa: CASSLGGGQVKAFF
cdr3_nt: TGTGCCAGCAGCTTAGGTGGAGGACAGGTGAAAGCTTTCTTT

clone_size: -
d_call: -
j_call: TRBJ2-1
v_call: TRBV11-2
cdr3_aa: CASSRIAGGSYNEQFF
cdr3_nt: TGTGCCAGCAGCCGTATTGCGGGCGGGTCCTACAATGAGCAGTTCTTC

clone_size: few
d_call: TRBD2
j_call: TRBJ2-1
v_call: TRBV30
cdr3_aa: CAWAGPGGNEQFF
cdr3_nt: TGTGCCTGGGCTGGCCCGGGGGGCAATGAGCAGTTCTTC

clone_size: once
d_call: TRBD1
j_call: TRBJ1-1
v_call: TRBV10-3
cdr3_aa: CAISSLTGGTEAFF
cdr3_nt: TGTGCCATCAGTTCTCTGACAGGGGGCACTGAAGCTTTCTTT

clone_size: -
d_call: TRBD2
j_call: TRBJ2-3
v_call: TRBV14
cdr3_aa: CASSQLAAPADTQYF
cdr3_nt: TGTGCCAGCAGCCAACTAGCGGCCCCCGCAGATACGCAGTATTTT

clone_size: -
d_call: -
j_call: TRBJ1-4
v_call: TRBV6-2/TRBV6-3
cdr3_aa: CASSSDRTAFNEKLFF
cdr3_nt: TGTGCCAGCAGTAGCGACCGGACAGCCTTTAATGAAAAACTGTTTTTT

clone_size: -
d_call: -
j_call: TRBJ2-5
v_call: TRBV5-1
cdr3_aa: CASSLVPRVDWETQYF
cdr3_nt: TGCGCCAGCAGCTTGGTACCGCGGGTTGATTGGGAGACCCAGTACTTC

clone_size: few
d_call: -
j_call: TRBJ1-6
v_call: TRBV4-2
cdr3_aa: CASSPDRSVLHF
cdr3_nt: TGTGCCAGCAGCCCGGACCGCTCCGTCCTCCACTTT

clone_size: few
d_call: -
j_call: TRBJ2-7
v_call: TRBV27
cdr3_aa: CASKRRGGCYEQYF
cdr3_nt: TGTGCCAGCAAAAGGCGGGGAGGCTGCTACGAGCAGTACTTC

clone_size: few
d_call: TRBD1
j_call: TRBJ2-7
v_call: TRBV9
cdr3_aa: CASSGTGGSHEQYF
cdr3_nt: TGTGCCAGCAGCGGGACAGGGGGGTCCCACGAGCAGTACTTC

clone_size: -
d_call: -
j_call: TRBJ2-6
v_call: TRBV3-1
cdr3_aa: CASSKQPAGANVLTF
cdr3_nt: TGTGCCAGCAGCAAACAGCCGGCTGGGGCCAACGTCCTGACTTTC

clone_size: few
d_call: TRBD2
j_call: TRBJ2-7
v_call: TRBV5-1
cdr3_aa: CASSYRGVTSGSPYEQYF
cdr3_nt: TGCGCCAGCAGCTACCGGGGGGTAACTAGCGGGAGCCCCTACGAGCAGTACTTC

clone_size: -
d_call: -
j_call: TRBJ1-5
v_call: TRBV12-3/TRBV12-4
cdr3_aa: CASSLLEGDNQPQHF
cdr3_nt: TGTGCCAGCAGTTTATTGGAGGGAGACAATCAGCCCCAGCATTTT

clone_size: -
d_call: -
j_call: TRBJ2-3
v_call: TRBV5-5
cdr3_aa: CASSLGIERRTDTQYF
cdr3_nt: TGTGCCAGCAGCTTGGGAATCGAGCGGCGCACAGATACGCAGTATTTT

clone_size: few
d_call: -
j_call: TRBJ1-1
v_call: TRBV7-9
cdr3_aa: CASTSLRSLTGNTEAFF
cdr3_nt: TGTGCCAGCACCAGCTTAAGGTCCCTTACAGGGAACACTGAAGCTTTCTTT

clone_size: -
d_call: TRBD2
j_call: TRBJ2-1
v_call: TRBV25-1
cdr3_aa: CASSDPNRGRRTGDEQFF
cdr3_nt: TGTGCCAGCAGTGATCCTAACCGCGGGAGGCGAACGGGGGATGAGCAGTTCTTC

clone_size: -
d_call: -
j_call: TRBJ2-4
v_call: TRBV15
cdr3_aa: CATSGGVAKNIQYF
cdr3_nt: TGTGCCACCAGCGGTGGTGTCGCGAAAAACATTCAGTACTTC